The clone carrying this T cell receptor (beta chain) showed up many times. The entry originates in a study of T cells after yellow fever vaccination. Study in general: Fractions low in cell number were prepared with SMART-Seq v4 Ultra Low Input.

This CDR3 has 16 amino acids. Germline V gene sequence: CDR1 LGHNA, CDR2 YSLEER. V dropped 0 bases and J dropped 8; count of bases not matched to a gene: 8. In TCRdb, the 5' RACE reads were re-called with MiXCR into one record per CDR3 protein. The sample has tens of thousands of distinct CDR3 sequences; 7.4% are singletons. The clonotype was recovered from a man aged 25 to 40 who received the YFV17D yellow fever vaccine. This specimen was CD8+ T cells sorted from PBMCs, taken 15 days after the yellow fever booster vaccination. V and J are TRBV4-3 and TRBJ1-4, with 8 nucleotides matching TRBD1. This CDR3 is CASSQDYRGSVEKLFF. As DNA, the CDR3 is TGCGCCAGCAGCCAAGATTACAGGGGGTCTGTGGAAAAACTGTTTTTT.